These T cell receptor beta chains were read from a single sample in a study of radiation and T cells in renal cell carcinoma. Data came from immunoSEQ multiplex PCR; TCRdb stores just in-frame clones and leaves some out. The sample gives more than 95,000 clones, 65% to 85% of which show up once; roughly 5.9% is in the top ten. Specimen: blood, collected from a patient whose treatment included radiotherapy and nephrectomy. These receptors were collected from a man aged 50 to 59 with renal cell carcinoma. The CDR3 runs from the conserved cysteine through the conserved F or W. D genes are given only for firm matches. Rows give clone size only sometimes, using once, few, many, or a class for an expanded clone.

clone size: .; J gene: TRBJ1-2; V gene: TRBV11-2; D gene: TRBD1; CDR3 DNA: TGTGCCAGCAGCTCCCTCCGGACAGGGGGGCTTGGCTACACCTTC; CDR3 protein: CASSSLRTGGLGYTF
clone size: .; J gene: TRBJ2-2; V gene: TRBV13; D gene: .; CDR3 DNA: TGTGCCAGCAGCCCCATAGCGGAACGGGACACCGGGGAGCTGTTTTTT; CDR3 protein: CASSPIAERDTGELFF
clone size: medium-sized; J gene: TRBJ1-1; V gene: TRBV5-6; D gene: TRBD1; CDR3 DNA: TGTGCCAGCAGCGGAGACAGGGTGAACGCTTTCTTT; CDR3 protein: CASSGDRVNAFF
clone size: .; J gene: TRBJ1-1; V gene: TRBV6-5; D gene: .; CDR3 DNA: TGTGCCAGCAGTTACGTCGTCAGACTGAACACTGAAGCTTTCTTT; CDR3 protein: CASSYVVRLNTEAFF
clone size: .; J gene: TRBJ2-1; V gene: TRBV11-3; D gene: TRBD1; CDR3 DNA: TGTGCCAGCAGCTTAGGAGGACAGGGTGGAGAGCAGTTCTTC; CDR3 protein: CASSLGGQGGEQFF
clone size: few; J gene: TRBJ2-3; V gene: TRBV5-4; D gene: TRBD2; CDR3 DNA: TGTGCCAGCAGCTCTGCCGAAACTAGCGGGGGGTACACAGATACGCAGTATTTT; CDR3 protein: CASSSAETSGGYTDTQYF
clone size: .; J gene: TRBJ1-2; V gene: TRBV9; D gene: .; CDR3 DNA: TGTGCCAGCAGCGTAGGTCTGGGGGAATCTTATGGCTACACCTTC; CDR3 protein: CASSVGLGESYGYTF
clone size: .; J gene: TRBJ1-6; V gene: TRBV12-5; D gene: .; CDR3 DNA: TGTGCTAGTGGTTTCACCGGACAGACCCGGGGAGCGGCCCTCCACTTT; CDR3 protein: CASGFTGQTRGAALHF
clone size: few; J gene: TRBJ2-1; V gene: TRBV7-2; D gene: TRBD2; CDR3 DNA: TGTGCCAGCAGCAGCACTAGCGGGGGGCACAATGAGCAGTTCTTC; CDR3 protein: CASSSTSGGHNEQFF
clone size: .; J gene: TRBJ2-5; V gene: TRBV7-2; D gene: .; CDR3 DNA: TGTGCCAGCAGCGCCAGGGGGGCGGGAGAGACCCAGTACTTC; CDR3 protein: CASSARGAGETQYF
clone size: .; J gene: TRBJ1-6; V gene: TRBV7-2; D gene: .; CDR3 DNA: TGTGCCAGCAGCCCAAACAGGGTATTAAGGGGTTCACCCCTCCACTTT; CDR3 protein: CASSPNRVLRGSPLHF
clone size: .; J gene: TRBJ1-1; V gene: TRBV5-1; D gene: .; CDR3 DNA: TGCGCCAGCAGCTTCGGGGCCCACTTGAACACTGAAGCTTTCTTT; CDR3 protein: CASSFGAHLNTEAFF
clone size: .; J gene: TRBJ2-7; V gene: TRBV6-5; D gene: .; CDR3 DNA: TGTGCCAGCAGTTACGGCGGGGCCTCCTACGAGCAGTACTTC; CDR3 protein: CASSYGGASYEQYF
clone size: .; J gene: TRBJ1-2; V gene: TRBV29-1; D gene: .; CDR3 DNA: TGCAGCGGGGGGGGAGGGGGTATAAACTATGGCTACACCTTC; CDR3 protein: CSGGGGGINYGYTF
clone size: .; J gene: TRBJ1-1; V gene: TRBV5-1; D gene: TRBD1; CDR3 DNA: TGCGCCAGCAGCTCCATTCCCGGGACAGTGACTGAAGCTTTCTTT; CDR3 protein: CASSSIPGTVTEAFF
clone size: many; J gene: TRBJ2-4; V gene: TRBV7-9; D gene: .; CDR3 DNA: TGTGCCAGCAGCTCCTACGACATTCAGTACTTC; CDR3 protein: CASSSYDIQYF
clone size: .; J gene: TRBJ2-5; V gene: TRBV30; D gene: .; CDR3 DNA: TGTGCCTGGAGTGCGCCAGGGGAAGGGCTGTACTTC; CDR3 protein: CAWSAPGEGLYF
clone size: .; J gene: TRBJ2-2; V gene: TRBV7-3; D gene: .; CDR3 DNA: TGTGCCAGCAGCCGATCTGGGGGTTTCGGGGAGCTGTTTTTT; CDR3 protein: CASSRSGGFGELFF
clone size: .; J gene: TRBJ1-1; V gene: TRBV7-3; D gene: .; CDR3 DNA: TGTGCCAGCAGCCCCCGTGGGGGTAACACTGAAGCTTTCTTT; CDR3 protein: CASSPRGGNTEAFF
clone size: .; J gene: TRBJ2-7; V gene: TRBV2; D gene: TRBD1; CDR3 DNA: TGTGCCAGCAGTGAACAGGGGGCAGTCTACGAGCAGTACTTC; CDR3 protein: CASSEQGAVYEQYF
clone size: once; J gene: TRBJ2-3; V gene: TRBV2; D gene: TRBD1; CDR3 DNA: TGTGCCAGCACCGAGGGACAGGTCTCAGATACGCAGTATTTT; CDR3 protein: CASTEGQVSDTQYF
clone size: .; J gene: TRBJ2-2; V gene: TRBV7-3; D gene: .; CDR3 DNA: TGTGCCAGCAGCTTAAGTTCGATGAACACCGGGGAGCTGTTTTTT; CDR3 protein: CASSLSSMNTGELFF